The T cell receptor beta chain under discussion was sequenced for a study of tumour-infiltrating T cells in Burkitt lymphoma. This clone came up a few times. Generated by immunoSEQ multiplex PCR, the TCRdb table keeps only in-frame clones and is missing some. Of 4,500 to 6,000 clones listed, 11% are singletons. This clonotype was sampled from a human donor with diffuse large B-cell lymphoma. The sample was tumor tissue.

The CDR3 region has the DNA TGTGCCAGCAGTGAAGCCTGGGGGCCTAACTATGGCTACACCTTC. This gives the protein CASSEAWGPNYGYTF. The V and J genes are TRBV2 and TRBJ1-2, with a tentative D call TRBD1 (6 bases). V was trimmed by 0 bases and J by 0 bases, leaving 8 bases between them. The CDR3 runs 15 residues. The germline V gene encodes CDR1 SNHLY and CDR2 FYNNEI.